The 11 T cell receptor beta chains listed next were all sequenced from one sample in a study of shared clonotypes between healthy human individuals. TCRdb's table, derived via immunoSEQ multiplex PCR, lists solely in-frame clones and lacks some. Of 2,100,000 or so clones listed, nearly 97% are singletons. The sequenced sample consisted of naive CD4+ T cells sorted from blood. Subset described: CD45RA+ positively selected. Receptor source: a man aged 18 to 35 in good health.

The chain is built from TRBV5-4 and TRBJ2-7; 11 positions match TRBD2. With 5 bases clipped from V and 4 bases from J, the junction kept 8 bases outside the gene matches. The CDR3 contains 15 residues. Germline assignment: CDR1 SGHNT and CDR2 YYREEE (reference sequence). In DNA, the CDR3 is TGTGCCAGCAGGATGGGGGGGACTAGCGGTTACGAGCAGTACTTC. Translation: CASRMGGTSGYEQYF.

This chain connects TRBV6-5 to TRBJ1-1; D gene ambiguous. The length of the CDR3 is 12 residues. V lost 6 bases, J lost 8 bases, and 13 bases lay in between. The germline V gene encodes CDR1 MNHEY and CDR2 SVGAGI. CDR3 residues: CASSAGWFEAFF. DNA for the CDR3: TGTGCCAGCAGCGCAGGATGGTTCGAAGCTTTCTTT.

The chain is built from TRBV19 and TRBJ1-1; D possibly corresponds to TRBD1 (5 bases). Germline assignment: CDR1 LNHDA and CDR2 SQIVND (reference sequence). This CDR3 region has 15 residues. The V end lost 2 bases, the J end lost 2 bases, and 12 bases lay between the germline ends. In DNA, the CDR3 is TGTGCCAGTAGTATATCCCAGGGCCTAAACACTGAAGCTTTCTTT. As protein: CASSISQGLNTEAFF.

This chain links TRBV1 with TRBJ2-5; the table names TRBD2, a call not compared with the DNA. TRBV1 is marked as a pseudogene. The CDR3 extends over 20 amino acids. The CDR3 spells CTSSQGGPTSGRLQGETQYF. The CDR3 DNA is TGCACCAGCAGCCAAGGGGGCCCGACTAGCGGGAGGCTGCAGGGTGAGACCCAGTACTTC.

Note on this clone: This sample includes further DNA sequences coding for the same CDR3. V and J are TRBV30 and TRBJ2-3; a possible D gene is TRBD2 (6 bases). Trimming removed 1 base from V and 6 bases from J, with 8 bases in between. The V gene's germline CDR1 is GTSNPN and CDR2 SVGIG (reference sequence). The CDR3 has 12 residues. Here the CDR3 reads CAWSAGGDTQYF. In DNA form, the CDR3 reads TGTGCCTGGAGTGCTGGGGGGGATACGCAGTATTTT.

Comments on this clone: At one boundary the junction diverges from the germline segment, which might be a read error. The CDR3: CASSGDSSQPQHF. CDR3 sequence (DNA): TGTGCCAGCTCAGGGGACAGCAGTCAGCCCCAGCATTTT. V and J are TRBV18 and TRBJ1-5; 7 bases line up with TRBD1. Germline lookup yields CDR1 KGHSH and CDR2 LQKENI. The CDR3 is 13 residues long.

V usage is TRBV7-2 and J usage is TRBJ1-2; 7 bases match TRBD1. From germline, CDR1 is SGHTA and CDR2 FQGNSA. J gave up 2 bases and V 3 bases, and 6 bases lay outside the gene matches. The CDR3 extends over 15 amino acids. The DNA for the CDR3 is TGTGCCAGCAGCTTGTGGACAGGCGAGAACTATGGCTACACCTTC. It translates to CASSLWTGENYGYTF.

This chain uses TRBV6-1 with TRBJ2-5; D not certain. The germline gives CDR1 MNHNS, CDR2 SASEGT. The CDR3 covers 14 residues. V was cut by 3 bases and J by 1 base, with 9 bases left in between. CDR3 in amino acids: CASSERWGQETQYF. The CDR3 bases are TGTGCCAGCAGTGAGAGGTGGGGCCAAGAGACCCAGTACTTC.

This chain links TRBV10-3 with TRBJ2-1; no definite D call. Germline V gene sequence: CDR1 ENHRY, CDR2 SYGVKD. Trimming removed 3 bases from V and 6 bases from J, with 12 bases in between. CDR3 size: 14 residues. The CDR3, as DNA: TGTGCCATCAGTGACCCCGTACGGTCCAATGAGCAGTTCTTC. Translated, it gives CAISDPVRSNEQFF.

The chain employs TRBV6-5 and TRBJ1-1; D is unclear. The V gene's germline CDR1 is MNHEY and CDR2 SVGAGI. Trimming cost V 3 bases and J 0 bases, with 5 bases left between them. This CDR3 is built from 13 residues. CDR3 nucleotides: TGTGCCAGCAGTTATATGGTGAACACTGAAGCTTTCTTT. This gives the protein CASSYMVNTEAFF.

With respect to this clone: The identical CDR3 is also encoded by other nucleotide sequences in the sample. The V call is TRBV13, the J call TRBJ2-7, with 7 nucleotides matching TRBD1. Looked up from germline, CDR1 is PRHDT and CDR2 is FYEKMQ (reference sequence). The CDR3 runs to 13 residues. Trimming removed 6 bases from V and 2 bases from J; junction bases left unmatched: 4. CDR3 in DNA: TGTGCCAGCAGTAGGGACAGAGCCTACGAGCAGTACTTC. Its protein product is CASSRDRAYEQYF.